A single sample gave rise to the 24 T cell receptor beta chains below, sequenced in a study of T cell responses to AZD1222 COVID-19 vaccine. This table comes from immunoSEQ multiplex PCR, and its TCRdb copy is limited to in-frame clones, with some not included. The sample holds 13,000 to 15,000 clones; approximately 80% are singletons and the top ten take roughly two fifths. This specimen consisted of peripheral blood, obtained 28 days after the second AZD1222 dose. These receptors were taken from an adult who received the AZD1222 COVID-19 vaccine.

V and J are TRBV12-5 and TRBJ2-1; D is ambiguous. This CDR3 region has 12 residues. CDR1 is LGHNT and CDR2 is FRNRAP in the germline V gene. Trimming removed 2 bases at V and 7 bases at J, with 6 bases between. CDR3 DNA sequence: TGTGCTAGTGGTTTGACGAGGAATGAGCAGTTCTTC. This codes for CASGLTRNEQFF.

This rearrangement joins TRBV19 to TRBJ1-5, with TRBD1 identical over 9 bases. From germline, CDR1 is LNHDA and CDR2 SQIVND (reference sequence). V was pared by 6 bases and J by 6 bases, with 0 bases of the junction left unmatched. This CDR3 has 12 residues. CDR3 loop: CASRQGAQPQHF. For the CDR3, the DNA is TGTGCCAGTAGACAGGGGGCTCAGCCCCAGCATTTT.

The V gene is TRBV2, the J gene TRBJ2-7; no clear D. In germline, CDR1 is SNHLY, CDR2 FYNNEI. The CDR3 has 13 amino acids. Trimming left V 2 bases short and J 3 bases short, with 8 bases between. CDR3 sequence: CASSETRHYEQYF. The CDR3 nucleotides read TGTGCCAGCAGTGAAACCCGACACTACGAGCAGTACTTC.

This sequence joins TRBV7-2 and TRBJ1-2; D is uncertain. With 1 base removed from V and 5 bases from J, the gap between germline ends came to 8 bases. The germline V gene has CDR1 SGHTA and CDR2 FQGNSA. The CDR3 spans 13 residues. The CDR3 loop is CASSLGQSYGYTF. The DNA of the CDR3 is TGTGCCAGCAGCTTAGGGCAGTCATATGGCTACACCTTC.

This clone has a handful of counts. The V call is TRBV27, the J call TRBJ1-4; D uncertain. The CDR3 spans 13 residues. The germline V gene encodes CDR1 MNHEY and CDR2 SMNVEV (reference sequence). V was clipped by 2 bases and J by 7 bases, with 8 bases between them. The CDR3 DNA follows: TGTGCCAGCAGTTTAAGCTACAGTGAAAAACTGTTTTTT. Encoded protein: CASSLSYSEKLFF.

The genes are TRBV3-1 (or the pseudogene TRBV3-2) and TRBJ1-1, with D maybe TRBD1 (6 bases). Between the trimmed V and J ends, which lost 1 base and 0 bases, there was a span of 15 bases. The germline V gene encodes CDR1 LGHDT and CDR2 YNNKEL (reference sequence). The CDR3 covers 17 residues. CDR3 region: CASSQASRGVVNTEAFF. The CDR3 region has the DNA TGTGCCAGCAGCCAAGCCTCCAGGGGAGTCGTGAACACTGAAGCTTTCTTT.

DNA of the CDR3: TGTGCCAGCAGTCCTACAGAGGGCACCGGGGAGCTGTTTTTT. Protein product: CASSPTEGTGELFF. This chain links TRBV3-1 (or the pseudogene TRBV3-2) with TRBJ2-2; D possibly corresponds to TRBD2 (5 bases). CDR3 length equals 14 residues. CDR1 is LGHDT and CDR2 is YNNKEL in the germline V gene (reference sequence). V shed 6 bases and J shed 4 bases, with 12 bases lying between them.

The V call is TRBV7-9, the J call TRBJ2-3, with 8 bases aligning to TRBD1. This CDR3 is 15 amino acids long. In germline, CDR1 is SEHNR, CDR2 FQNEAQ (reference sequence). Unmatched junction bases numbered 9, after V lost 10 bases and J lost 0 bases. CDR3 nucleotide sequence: TGTGCCACCGACAACAGGGGGAGTAGCACAGATACGCAGTATTTT. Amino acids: CATDNRGSSTDTQYF.

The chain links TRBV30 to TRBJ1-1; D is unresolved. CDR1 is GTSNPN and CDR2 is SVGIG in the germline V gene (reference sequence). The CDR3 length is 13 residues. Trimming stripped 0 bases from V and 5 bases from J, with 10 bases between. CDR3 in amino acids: CAWSVFEGTEAFF. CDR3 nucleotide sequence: TGTGCCTGGAGTGTATTTGAGGGTACTGAAGCTTTCTTT.

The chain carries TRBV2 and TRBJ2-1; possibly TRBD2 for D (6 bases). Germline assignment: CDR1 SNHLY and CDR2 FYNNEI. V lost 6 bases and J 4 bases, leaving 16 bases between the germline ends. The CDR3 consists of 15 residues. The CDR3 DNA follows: TGTGCCAGCAGACCTGTCCGGCGGGAATACAATGAGCAGTTCTTC. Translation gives CASRPVRREYNEQFF.

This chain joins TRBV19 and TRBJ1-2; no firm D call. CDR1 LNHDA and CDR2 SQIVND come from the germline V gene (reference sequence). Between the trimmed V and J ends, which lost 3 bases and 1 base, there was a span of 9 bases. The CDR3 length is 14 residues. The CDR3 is CASSINAGNYGYTF. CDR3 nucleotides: TGTGCCAGTAGTATTAATGCGGGTAACTATGGCTACACCTTC.

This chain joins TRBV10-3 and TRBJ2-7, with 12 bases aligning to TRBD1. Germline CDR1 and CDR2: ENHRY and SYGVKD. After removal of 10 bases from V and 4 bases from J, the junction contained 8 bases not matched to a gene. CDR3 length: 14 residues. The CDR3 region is CATGTGGLRYEQYF. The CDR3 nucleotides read TGTGCCACCGGGACAGGGGGCCTAAGGTACGAGCAGTACTTC.

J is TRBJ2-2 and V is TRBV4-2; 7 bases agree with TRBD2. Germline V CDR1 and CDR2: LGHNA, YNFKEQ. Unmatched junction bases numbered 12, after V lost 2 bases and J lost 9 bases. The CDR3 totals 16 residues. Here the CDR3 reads CASSQTPGGGPRELFF. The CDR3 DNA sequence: TGTGCCAGCAGCCAAACCCCCGGCGGGGGACCTAGGGAGCTGTTTTTT.

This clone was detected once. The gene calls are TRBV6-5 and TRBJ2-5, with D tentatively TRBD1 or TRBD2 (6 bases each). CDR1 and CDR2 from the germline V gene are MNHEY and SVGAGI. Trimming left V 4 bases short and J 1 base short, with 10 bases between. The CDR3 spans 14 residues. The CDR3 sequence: CASSWGAVQETQYF. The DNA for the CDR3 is TGTGCCAGCAGTTGGGGGGCAGTCCAAGAGACCCAGTACTTC.

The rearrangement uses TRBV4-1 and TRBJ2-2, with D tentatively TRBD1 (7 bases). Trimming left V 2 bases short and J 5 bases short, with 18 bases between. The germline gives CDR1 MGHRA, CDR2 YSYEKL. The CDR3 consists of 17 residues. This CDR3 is CASSQRPVEGATGELFF. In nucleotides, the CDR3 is TGCGCCAGCAGCCAACGTCCGGTGGAGGGGGCAACCGGGGAGCTGTTTTTT.

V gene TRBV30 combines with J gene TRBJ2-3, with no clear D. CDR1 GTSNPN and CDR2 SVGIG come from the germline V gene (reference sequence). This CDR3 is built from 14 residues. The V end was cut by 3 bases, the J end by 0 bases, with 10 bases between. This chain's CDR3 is CAWSSGGSTDTQYF. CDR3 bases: TGTGCCTGGAGCTCGGGCGGCAGCACAGATACGCAGTATTTT.

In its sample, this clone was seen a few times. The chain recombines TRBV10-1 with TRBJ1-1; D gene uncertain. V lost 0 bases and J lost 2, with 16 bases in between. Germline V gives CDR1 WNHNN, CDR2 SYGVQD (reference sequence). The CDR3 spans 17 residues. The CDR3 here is CASSESFRVPENTEAFF. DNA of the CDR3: TGCGCCAGCAGTGAGTCATTTCGGGTTCCGGAAAACACTGAAGCTTTCTTT.

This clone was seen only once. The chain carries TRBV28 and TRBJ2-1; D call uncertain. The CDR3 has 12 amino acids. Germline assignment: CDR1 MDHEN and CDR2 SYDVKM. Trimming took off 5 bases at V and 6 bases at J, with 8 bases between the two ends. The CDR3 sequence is CASSPRVNEQFF. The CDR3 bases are TGTGCCAGCAGTCCCCGAGTCAATGAGCAGTTCTTC.

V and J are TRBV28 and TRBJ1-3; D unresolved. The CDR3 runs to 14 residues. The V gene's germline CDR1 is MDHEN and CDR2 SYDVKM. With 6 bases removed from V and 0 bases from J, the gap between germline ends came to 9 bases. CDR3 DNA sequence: TGTGCCAGCAGCCTCGCGACCTCTGGAAACACCATATATTTT. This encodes CASSLATSGNTIYF.

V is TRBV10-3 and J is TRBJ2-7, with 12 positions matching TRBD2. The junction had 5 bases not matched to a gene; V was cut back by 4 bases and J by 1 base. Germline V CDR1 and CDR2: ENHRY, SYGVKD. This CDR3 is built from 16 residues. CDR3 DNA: TGTGCCATCAGTGGACTAGCGGGAGTAGGGTCCTACGAGCAGTACTTC. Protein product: CAISGLAGVGSYEQYF.

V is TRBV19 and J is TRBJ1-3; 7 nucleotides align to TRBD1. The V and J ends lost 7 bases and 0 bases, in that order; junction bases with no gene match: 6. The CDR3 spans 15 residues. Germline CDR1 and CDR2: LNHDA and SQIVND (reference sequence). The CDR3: CASNSGGNSGNTIYF. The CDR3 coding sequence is TGTGCCAGTAACTCAGGGGGGAACTCTGGAAACACCATATATTTT.

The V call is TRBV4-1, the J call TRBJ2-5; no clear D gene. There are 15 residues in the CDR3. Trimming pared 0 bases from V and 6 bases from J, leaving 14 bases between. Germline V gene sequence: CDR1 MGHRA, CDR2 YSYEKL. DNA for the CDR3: TGCGCCAGCAGCCAAGACATCGGTATTGATAAGACCCAGTACTTC. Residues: CASSQDIGIDKTQYF.

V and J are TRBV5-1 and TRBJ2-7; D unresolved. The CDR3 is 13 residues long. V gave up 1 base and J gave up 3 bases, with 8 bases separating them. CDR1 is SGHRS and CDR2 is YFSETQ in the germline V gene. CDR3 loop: CASSLNTVYEQYF. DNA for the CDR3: TGCGCCAGCAGCTTGAATACAGTCTACGAGCAGTACTTC.

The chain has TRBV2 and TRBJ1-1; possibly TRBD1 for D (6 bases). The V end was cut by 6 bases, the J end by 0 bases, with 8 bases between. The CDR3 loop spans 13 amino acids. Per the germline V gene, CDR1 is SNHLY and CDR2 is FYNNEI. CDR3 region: CASSGQMNTEAFF. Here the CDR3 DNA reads TGTGCCAGCAGCGGACAGATGAACACTGAAGCTTTCTTT.